This is a list of T cell receptor beta chains from one sample in a study of PD-1 and CTLA-4 blockade in melanoma. TCRdb's table, derived via immunoSEQ multiplex PCR, lists solely in-frame clones and lacks some. In the table there are about 16,000 clones, 70% to 80% of which are singletons. Specimen: CD8+ T cells from peripheral blood, collected from a patient given anti-PD-1 treatment. These receptors were obtained from a human donor with melanoma. CDR3s include the opening cysteine and the closing phenylalanine or tryptophan. The D gene is left open where the match is weak. Where a row states a size, it is once, few, many or the class of an expanded clone; other rows omit it.

d_call	j_call	v_call	clone_size	cdr3_aa	cdr3_nt
-	TRBJ2-7	TRBV27	-	CASSLRGAQPYEQYF	TGTGCCAGCAGTTTACGGGGGGCGCAGCCCTACGAGCAGTACTTC
-	TRBJ2-1	TRBV9	-	CASSVAAKSEQFF	TGTGCCAGCAGCGTAGCAGCGAAGAGTGAGCAGTTCTTC
-	TRBJ1-1	TRBV14	once	CASSQEGHWYTEAFF	TGTGCCAGCAGCCAAGAAGGCCACTGGTACACTGAAGCTTTCTTT
TRBD1	TRBJ2-7	TRBV14	-	CASSLYSGTGGEQYF	TGTGCCAGCAGCCTTTATTCCGGGACAGGGGGCGAGCAGTACTTC
-	TRBJ2-4	TRBV7-9	-	CASSPRAVDKNIQYF	TGTGCCAGCAGCCCTAGGGCAGTTGATAAAAACATTCAGTACTTC
-	TRBJ1-2	TRBV5-8	-	CASRRGLFYTF	TGTGCCAGCAGACGAGGACTGTTCTACACCTTC
-	TRBJ1-1	TRBV9	-	CASSVFTGRGTEAFF	TGTGCCAGCAGCGTATTCACAGGGAGGGGGACTGAAGCTTTCTTT
TRBD1	TRBJ1-4	TRBV10-2	-	CASRRGQVESEKLFF	TGCGCCAGCCGAAGAGGACAGGTCGAGAGTGAAAAACTGTTTTTT
-	TRBJ2-7	TRBV11-1	-	CASSFAGTYSYEQYF	TGTGCCAGCAGCTTCGCCGGGACATACTCCTACGAGCAGTACTTC
TRBD2	TRBJ2-3	TRBV5-1	-	CASSLAGLERWDTQYF	TGCGCCAGCAGCTTGGCAGGACTAGAGAGGTGGGATACGCAGTATTTT
-	TRBJ2-2	TRBV6-5	-	CASSYSGGDTGELFF	TGTGCCAGCAGTTACTCTGGAGGAGACACCGGGGAGCTGTTTTTT
TRBD2	TRBJ2-3	TRBV7-9	-	CASNSGGATDTQYF	TGTGCCAGCAATAGCGGGGGGGCCACAGATACGCAGTATTTT
-	TRBJ1-1	TRBV9	few	CASSAEDTEAFF	TGTGCCAGCAGCGCTGAAGACACTGAAGCTTTCTTT
TRBD1	TRBJ2-1	TRBV27	-	CASIPGQGLSYNEQFF	TGTGCCAGCATTCCGGGACAGGGTCTCTCCTACAATGAGCAGTTCTTC
TRBD1	TRBJ2-1	TRBV10-1	-	CASSEPGQGNEQFF	TGCGCCAGCAGCGAACCGGGACAGGGGAATGAGCAGTTCTTC
TRBD1	TRBJ1-5	TRBV4-2	-	CASSQEAQGPTFEPQHF	TGTGCCAGCAGCCAAGAAGCACAGGGGCCCACATTTGAGCCCCAGCATTTT
TRBD1	TRBJ1-1	TRBV5-1	-	CASSPMAGQPNTEAFF	TGCGCCAGCAGCCCAATGGCGGGACAGCCGAACACTGAAGCTTTCTTT
-	TRBJ2-2	TRBV5-1	-	CASSLGASGELFF	TGCGCCAGCAGCTTGGGGGCGTCCGGGGAGCTGTTTTTT
-	TRBJ2-7	TRBV12-3/TRBV12-4	-	CASRDMAFYEQYF	TGTGCCTCTCGGGACATGGCTTTTTACGAGCAGTACTTC
-	TRBJ2-1	TRBV14	-	CASSQVNYNEQFF	TGTGCCAGCAGCCAAGTCAACTACAATGAGCAGTTCTTC
TRBD1	TRBJ1-1	TRBV6-1	few	CASSEPLLVRDSYLEAFF	TGTGCCAGCAGTGAACCCCTTCTTGTCCGGGACAGCTACCTTGAAGCTTTCTTT
TRBD2	TRBJ2-3	TRBV10-3	-	CAISDLGLAADTQYF	TGTGCCATCAGTGACCTTGGGCTAGCGGCAGATACGCAGTATTTT
TRBD1	TRBJ1-1	TRBV30	few	CAWRGYRGANTEAFF	TGTGCCTGGAGAGGTTACAGGGGCGCGAACACTGAAGCTTTCTTT